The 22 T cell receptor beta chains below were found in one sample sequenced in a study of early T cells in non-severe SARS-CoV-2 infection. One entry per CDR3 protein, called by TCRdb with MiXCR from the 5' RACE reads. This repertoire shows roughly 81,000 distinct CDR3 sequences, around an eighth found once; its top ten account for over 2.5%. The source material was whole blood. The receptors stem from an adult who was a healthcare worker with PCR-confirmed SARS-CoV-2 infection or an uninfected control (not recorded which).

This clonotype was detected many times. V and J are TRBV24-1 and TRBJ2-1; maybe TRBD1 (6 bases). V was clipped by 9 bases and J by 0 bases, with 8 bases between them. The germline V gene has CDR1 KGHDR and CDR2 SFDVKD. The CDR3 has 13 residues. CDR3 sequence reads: CATQGPSYNEQFF. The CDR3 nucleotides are TGTGCCACCCAGGGGCCCTCCTACAATGAGCAGTTCTTC.

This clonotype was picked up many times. The CDR3: CASRDTEAFF. The DNA of the CDR3 is TGTGCCAGCCGAGACACTGAAGCTTTCTTT. The rearrangement joins TRBV28 to TRBJ1-1; no firm D call. The V end was cut by 8 bases, the J end by 3 bases, with 4 bases between. The CDR3 extends over 10 amino acids. CDR1 is MDHEN, CDR2 SYDVKM, per germline.

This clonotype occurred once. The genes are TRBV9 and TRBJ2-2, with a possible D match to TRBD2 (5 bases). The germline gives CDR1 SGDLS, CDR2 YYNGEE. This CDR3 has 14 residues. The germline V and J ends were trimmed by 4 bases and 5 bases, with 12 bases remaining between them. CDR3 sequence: CASSTRTGTGELFF. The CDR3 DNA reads TGTGCCAGCAGCACCCGGACGGGGACCGGGGAGCTGTTTTTT. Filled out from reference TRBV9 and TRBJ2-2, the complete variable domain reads DSGVTQTPKHLITATGQRVTLRCSPRSGDLSVYWYQQSLDQGLQFLIQYYNGEERAKGNILERFSAQQFPDLHSELNLSSLELGDSALYFCASSTRTGTGELFFGEGSRLTVL.

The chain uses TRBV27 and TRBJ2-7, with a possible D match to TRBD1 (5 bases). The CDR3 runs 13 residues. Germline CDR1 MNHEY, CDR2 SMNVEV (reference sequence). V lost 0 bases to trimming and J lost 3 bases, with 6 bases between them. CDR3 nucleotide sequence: TGTGCCAGCAGTTTATCGGACAACTACGAGCAGTACTTC. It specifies CASSLSDNYEQYF.

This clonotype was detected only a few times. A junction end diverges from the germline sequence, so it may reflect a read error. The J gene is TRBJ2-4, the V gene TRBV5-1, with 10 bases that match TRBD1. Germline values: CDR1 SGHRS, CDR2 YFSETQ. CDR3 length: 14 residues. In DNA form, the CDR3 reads TGCGCCAGCAGCTGGGGACAGGGGAAAACCATTCAGTACTTC. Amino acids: CASSWGQGKTIQYF.

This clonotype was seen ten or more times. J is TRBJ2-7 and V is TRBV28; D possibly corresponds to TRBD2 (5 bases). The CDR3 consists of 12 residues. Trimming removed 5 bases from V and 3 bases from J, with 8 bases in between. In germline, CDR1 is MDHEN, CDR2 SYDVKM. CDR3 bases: TGTGCCAGCAGTCCGGACTTCTACGAGCAGTACTTC. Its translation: CASSPDFYEQYF.

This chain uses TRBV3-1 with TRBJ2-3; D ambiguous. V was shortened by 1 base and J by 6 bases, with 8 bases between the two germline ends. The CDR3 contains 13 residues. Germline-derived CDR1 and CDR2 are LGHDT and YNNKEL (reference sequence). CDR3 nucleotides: TGTGCCAGCAGCCAAGTCAGCAGGGATACGCAGTATTTT. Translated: CASSQVSRDTQYF.

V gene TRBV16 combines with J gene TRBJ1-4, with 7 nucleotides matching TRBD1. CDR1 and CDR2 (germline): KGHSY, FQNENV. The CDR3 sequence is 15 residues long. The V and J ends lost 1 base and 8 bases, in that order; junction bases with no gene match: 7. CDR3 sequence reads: CASSQFGQALEKLFF. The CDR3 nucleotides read TGTGCCAGCAGCCAATTCGGACAGGCTCTGGAAAAACTGTTTTTT.

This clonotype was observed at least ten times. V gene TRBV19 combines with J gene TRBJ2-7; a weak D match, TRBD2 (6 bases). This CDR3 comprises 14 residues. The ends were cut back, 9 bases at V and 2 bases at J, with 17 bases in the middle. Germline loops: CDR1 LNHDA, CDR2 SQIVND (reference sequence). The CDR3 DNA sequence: TGTGCCAGCCGCCGCGGGGTACTCACCTACGAGCAGTACTTC. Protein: CASRRGVLTYEQYF.

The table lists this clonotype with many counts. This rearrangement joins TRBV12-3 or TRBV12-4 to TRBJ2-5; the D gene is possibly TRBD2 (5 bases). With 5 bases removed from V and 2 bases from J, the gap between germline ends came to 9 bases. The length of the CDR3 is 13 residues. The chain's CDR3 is CASSVLVQETQYF. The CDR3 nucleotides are TGTGCCAGCAGTGTACTAGTACAAGAGACCCAGTACTTC.

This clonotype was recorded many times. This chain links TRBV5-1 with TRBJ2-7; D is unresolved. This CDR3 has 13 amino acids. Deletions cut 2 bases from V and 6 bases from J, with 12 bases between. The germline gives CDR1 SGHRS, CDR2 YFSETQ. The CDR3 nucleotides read TGCGCCAGCAGCTTAGCAGAGTCAGGCGAGCAGTACTTC. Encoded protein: CASSLAESGEQYF.

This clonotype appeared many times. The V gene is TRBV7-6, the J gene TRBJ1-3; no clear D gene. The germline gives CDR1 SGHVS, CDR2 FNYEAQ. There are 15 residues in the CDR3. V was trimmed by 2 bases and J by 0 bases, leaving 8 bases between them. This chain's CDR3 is CASSLYRNSGNTIYF. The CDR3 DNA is TGTGCCAGCAGCTTATATCGGAACTCTGGAAACACCATATATTTT.

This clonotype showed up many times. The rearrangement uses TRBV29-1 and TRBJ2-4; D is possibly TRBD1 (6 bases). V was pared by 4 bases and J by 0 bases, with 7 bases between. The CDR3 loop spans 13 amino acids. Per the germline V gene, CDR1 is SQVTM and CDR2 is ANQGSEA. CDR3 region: CSVVQGAKNIQYF. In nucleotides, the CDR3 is TGCAGCGTTGTACAGGGAGCCAAAAACATTCAGTACTTC.

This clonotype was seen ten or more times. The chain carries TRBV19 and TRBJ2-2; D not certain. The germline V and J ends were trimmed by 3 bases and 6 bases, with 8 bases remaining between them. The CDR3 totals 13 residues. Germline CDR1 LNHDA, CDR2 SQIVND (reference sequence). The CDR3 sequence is CASSIYGPGELFF. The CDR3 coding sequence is TGTGCCAGTAGTATCTACGGACCCGGGGAGCTGTTTTTT.

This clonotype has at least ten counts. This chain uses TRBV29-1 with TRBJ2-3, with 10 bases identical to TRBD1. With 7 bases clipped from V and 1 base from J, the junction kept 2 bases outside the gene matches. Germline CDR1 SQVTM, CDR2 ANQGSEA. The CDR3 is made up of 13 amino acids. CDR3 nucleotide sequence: TGCAGCGGGGACAGGGGAGGCACAGATACGCAGTATTTT. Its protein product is CSGDRGGTDTQYF.

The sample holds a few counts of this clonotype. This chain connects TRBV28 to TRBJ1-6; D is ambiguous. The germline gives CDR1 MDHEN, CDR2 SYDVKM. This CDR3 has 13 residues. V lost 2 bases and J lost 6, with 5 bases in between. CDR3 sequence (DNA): TGTGCCAGCAGTTTACCCGGTAATTCACCCCTCCACTTT. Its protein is CASSLPGNSPLHF.

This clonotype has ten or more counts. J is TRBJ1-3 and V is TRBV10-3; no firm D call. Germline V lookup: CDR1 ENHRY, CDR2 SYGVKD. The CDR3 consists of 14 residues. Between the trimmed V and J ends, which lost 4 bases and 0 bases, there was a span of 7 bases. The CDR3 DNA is TGTGCCATCAGTGTAGAAGTCTCTGGAAACACCATATATTTT. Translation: CAISVEVSGNTIYF.

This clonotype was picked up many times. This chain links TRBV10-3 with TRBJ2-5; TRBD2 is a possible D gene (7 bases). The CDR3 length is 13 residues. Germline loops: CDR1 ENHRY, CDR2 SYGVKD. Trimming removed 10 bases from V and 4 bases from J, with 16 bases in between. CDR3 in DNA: TGTGCCACTTTGCCGGGGGGCGGAGAGACCCAGTACTTC. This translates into CATLPGGGETQYF.

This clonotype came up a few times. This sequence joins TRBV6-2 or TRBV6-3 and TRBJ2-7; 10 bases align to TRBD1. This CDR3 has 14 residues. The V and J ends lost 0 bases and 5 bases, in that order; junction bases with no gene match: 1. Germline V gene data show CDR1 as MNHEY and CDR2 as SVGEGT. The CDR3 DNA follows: TGTGCCAGCAGTTACTCGACAGGGGGCAACGAGCAGTACTTC. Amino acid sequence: CASSYSTGGNEQYF.

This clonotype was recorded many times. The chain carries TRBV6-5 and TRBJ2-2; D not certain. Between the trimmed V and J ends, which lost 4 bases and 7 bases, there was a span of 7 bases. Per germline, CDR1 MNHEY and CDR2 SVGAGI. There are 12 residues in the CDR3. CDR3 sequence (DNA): TGTGCCAGCAGTTTTAGTAGCGGGGAGCTGTTTTTT. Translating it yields CASSFSSGELFF.

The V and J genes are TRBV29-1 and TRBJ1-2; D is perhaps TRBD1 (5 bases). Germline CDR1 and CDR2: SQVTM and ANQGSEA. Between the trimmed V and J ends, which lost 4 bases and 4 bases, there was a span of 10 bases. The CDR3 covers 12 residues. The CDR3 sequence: CSVAGRGYGYTF. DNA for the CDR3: TGCAGCGTTGCGGGAAGGGGCTATGGCTACACCTTC.

CDR3 nucleotide sequence: TGTGCCAGCAGCTCCTGGACAGCCCCATATGAAGCTTTCTTT. Its translation: CASSSWTAPYEAFF. The rearrangement joins TRBV28 to TRBJ1-1; TRBD1 is a possible D gene (6 bases). This CDR3 spans 14 amino acids. Germline V gene sequence: CDR1 MDHEN, CDR2 SYDVKM. The V gene lost 6 bases and the J gene lost 7 bases, with 18 bases spanning the gap.